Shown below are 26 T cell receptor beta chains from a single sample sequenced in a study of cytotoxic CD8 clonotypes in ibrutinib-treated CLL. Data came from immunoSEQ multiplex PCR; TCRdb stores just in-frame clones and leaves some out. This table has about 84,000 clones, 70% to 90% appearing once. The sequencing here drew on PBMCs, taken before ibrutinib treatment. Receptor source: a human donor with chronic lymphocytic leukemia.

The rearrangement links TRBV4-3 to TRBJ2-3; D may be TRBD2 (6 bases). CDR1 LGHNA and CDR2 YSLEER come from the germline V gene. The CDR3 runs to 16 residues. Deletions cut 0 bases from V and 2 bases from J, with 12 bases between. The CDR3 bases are TGCGCCAGCAGCCAAGATCGGGGGAGCCTCACAGATACGCAGTATTTT. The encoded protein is CASSQDRGSLTDTQYF.

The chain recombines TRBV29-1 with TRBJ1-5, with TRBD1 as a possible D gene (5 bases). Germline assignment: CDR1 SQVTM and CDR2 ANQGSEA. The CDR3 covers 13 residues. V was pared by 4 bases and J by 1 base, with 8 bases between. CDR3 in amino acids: CSVGWGSNQPQHF. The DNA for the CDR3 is TGCAGCGTTGGTTGGGGGAGCAATCAGCCCCAGCATTTT.

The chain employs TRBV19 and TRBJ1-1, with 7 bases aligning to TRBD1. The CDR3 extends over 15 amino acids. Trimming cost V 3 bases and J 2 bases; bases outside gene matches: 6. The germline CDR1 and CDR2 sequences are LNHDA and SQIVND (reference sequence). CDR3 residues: CASSIFQGGNTEAFF. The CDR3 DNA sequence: TGTGCCAGTAGTATTTTCCAGGGGGGAAACACTGAAGCTTTCTTT.

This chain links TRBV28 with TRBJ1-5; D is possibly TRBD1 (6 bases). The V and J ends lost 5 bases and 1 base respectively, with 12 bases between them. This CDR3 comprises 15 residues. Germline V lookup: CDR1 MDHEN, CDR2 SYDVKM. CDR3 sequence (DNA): TGTGCCAGCAGTCTCCAGGGGACGAGCAATCAGCCCCAGCATTTT. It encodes CASSLQGTSNQPQHF. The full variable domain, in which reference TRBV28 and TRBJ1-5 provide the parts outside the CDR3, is DVKVTQSSRYLVKRTGEKVFLECVQDMDHENMFWYRQDPGLGLRLIYFSYDVKMKEKGDIPEGYSVSREKKERFSLILESASTNQTSMYLCASSLQGTSNQPQHFGDGTRLSIL.

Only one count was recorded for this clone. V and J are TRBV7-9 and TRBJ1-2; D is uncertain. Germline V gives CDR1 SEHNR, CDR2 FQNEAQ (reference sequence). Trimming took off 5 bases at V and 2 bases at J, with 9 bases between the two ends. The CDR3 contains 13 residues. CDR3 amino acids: CASSRDGNYGYTF. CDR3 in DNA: TGTGCCAGCAGCCGGGATGGGAACTATGGCTACACCTTC.

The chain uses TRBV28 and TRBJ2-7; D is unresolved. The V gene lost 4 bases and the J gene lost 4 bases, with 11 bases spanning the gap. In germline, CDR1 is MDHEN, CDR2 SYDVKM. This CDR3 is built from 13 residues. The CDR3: CASSSASPYEQYF. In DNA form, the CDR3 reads TGTGCCAGCAGTTCGGCGTCCCCATACGAGCAGTACTTC.

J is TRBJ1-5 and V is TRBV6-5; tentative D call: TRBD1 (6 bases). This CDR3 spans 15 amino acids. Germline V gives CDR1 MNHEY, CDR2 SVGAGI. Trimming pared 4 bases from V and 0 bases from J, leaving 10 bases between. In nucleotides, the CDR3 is TGTGCCAGCAGTTCCGGACAGTATAGCAATCAGCCCCAGCATTTT. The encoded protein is CASSSGQYSNQPQHF.

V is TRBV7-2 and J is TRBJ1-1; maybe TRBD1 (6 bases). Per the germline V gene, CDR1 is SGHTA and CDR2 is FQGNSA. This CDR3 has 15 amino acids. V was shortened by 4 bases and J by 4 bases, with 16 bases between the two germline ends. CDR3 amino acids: CASSSRTVRGTEAFF. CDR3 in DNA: TGTGCCAGCAGCTCTCGGACAGTGCGAGGCACTGAAGCTTTCTTT. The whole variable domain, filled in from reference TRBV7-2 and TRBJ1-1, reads GAGVSQSPSNKVTEKGKDVELRCDPISGHTALYWYRQSLGQGLEFLIYFQGNSAPDKSGLPSDRFSAERTGGSVSTLTIQRTQQEDSAVYLCASSSRTVRGTEAFFGQGTRLTVV.

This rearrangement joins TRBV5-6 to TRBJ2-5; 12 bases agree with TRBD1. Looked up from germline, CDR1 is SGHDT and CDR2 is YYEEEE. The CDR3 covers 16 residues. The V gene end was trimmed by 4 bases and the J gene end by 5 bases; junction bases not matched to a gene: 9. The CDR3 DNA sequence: TGTGCCAGCAGCCGCGCCGGGACAGGGGGCGGGGAGACCCAGTACTTC. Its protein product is CASSRAGTGGGETQYF.

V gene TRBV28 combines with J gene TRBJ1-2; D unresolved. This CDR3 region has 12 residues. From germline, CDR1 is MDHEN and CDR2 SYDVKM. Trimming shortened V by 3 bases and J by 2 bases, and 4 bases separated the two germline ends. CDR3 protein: CASSFQNYGYTF. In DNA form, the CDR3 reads TGTGCCAGCAGTTTCCAGAACTATGGCTACACCTTC.

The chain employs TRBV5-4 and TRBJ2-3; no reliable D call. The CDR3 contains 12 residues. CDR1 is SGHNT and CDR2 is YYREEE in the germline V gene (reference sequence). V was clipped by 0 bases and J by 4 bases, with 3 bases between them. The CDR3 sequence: CASSLGADTQYF. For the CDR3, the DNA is TGTGCCAGCAGCTTGGGGGCAGATACGCAGTATTTT.

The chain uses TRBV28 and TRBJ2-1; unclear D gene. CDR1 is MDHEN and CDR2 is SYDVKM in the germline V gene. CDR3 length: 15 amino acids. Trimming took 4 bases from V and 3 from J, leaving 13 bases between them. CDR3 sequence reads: CASSSYKQIYNEQFF. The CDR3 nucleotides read TGTGCCAGCAGTTCCTACAAACAGATCTACAATGAGCAGTTCTTC.

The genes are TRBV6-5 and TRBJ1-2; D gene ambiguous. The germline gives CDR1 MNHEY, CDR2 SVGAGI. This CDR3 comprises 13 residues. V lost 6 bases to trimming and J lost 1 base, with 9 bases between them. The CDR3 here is CASRNSVNYGYTF. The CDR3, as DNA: TGTGCCAGCAGGAATTCAGTTAACTATGGCTACACCTTC.

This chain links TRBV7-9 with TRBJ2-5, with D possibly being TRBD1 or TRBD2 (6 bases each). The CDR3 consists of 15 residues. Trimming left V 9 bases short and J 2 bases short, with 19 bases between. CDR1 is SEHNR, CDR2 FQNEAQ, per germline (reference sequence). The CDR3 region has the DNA TGTGCCAGGAGCCAGTTCGGGGGCGGGCAAGAGACCCAGTACTTC. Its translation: CARSQFGGGQETQYF. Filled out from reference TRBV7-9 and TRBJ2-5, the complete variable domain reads DTGVSQNPRHKITKRGQNVTFRCDPISEHNRLYWYRQTLGQGPEFLTYFQNEAQLEKSRLLSDRFSAERPKGSFSTLEIQRTEQGDSAMYLCARSQFGGGQETQYFGPGTRLLVL.

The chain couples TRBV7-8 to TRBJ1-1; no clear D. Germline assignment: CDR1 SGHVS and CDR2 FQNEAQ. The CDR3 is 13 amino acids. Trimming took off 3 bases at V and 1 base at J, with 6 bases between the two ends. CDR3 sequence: CASSFSGNTEAFF. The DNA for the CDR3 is TGTGCCAGCAGCTTCTCGGGGAACACTGAAGCTTTCTTT.

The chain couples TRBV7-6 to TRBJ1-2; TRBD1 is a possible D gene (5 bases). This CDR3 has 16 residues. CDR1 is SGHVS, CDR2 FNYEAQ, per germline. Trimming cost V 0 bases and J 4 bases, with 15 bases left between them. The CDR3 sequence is CASSLAPGAVGYGYTF. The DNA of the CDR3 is TGTGCCAGCAGCTTAGCGCCTGGGGCCGTCGGCTATGGCTACACCTTC.

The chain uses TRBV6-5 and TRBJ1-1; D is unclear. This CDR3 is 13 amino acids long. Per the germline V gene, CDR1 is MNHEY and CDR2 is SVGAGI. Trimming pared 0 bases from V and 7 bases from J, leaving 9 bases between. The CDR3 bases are TGTGCCAGCAGTTACTCTTCCAGATTTGAAGCTTTCTTT. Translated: CASSYSSRFEAFF.

CDR3 protein: CASSIRQGQTQYF. DNA for the CDR3: TGTGCCAGTAGTATTAGGCAGGGACAGACCCAGTACTTC. This chain joins TRBV19 and TRBJ2-5; tentatively, D is TRBD1 or TRBD2 (5 bases each). V lost 3 bases and J 6 bases, leaving 11 bases between the germline ends. The CDR3 totals 13 residues. Per the germline V gene, CDR1 is LNHDA and CDR2 is SQIVND (reference sequence).

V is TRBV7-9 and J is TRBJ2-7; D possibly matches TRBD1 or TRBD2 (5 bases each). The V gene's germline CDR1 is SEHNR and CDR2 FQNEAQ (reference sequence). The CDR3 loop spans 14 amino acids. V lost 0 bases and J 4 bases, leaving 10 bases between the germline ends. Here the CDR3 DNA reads TGTGCCAGCAGCTTAGCAACTGGGGGATACGAGCAGTACTTC. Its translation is CASSLATGGYEQYF.

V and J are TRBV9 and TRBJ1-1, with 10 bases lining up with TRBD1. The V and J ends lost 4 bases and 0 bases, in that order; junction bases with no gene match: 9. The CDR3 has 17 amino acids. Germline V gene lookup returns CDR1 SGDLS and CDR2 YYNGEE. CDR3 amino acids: CASSKTGGARLNTEAFF. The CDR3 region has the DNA TGTGCCAGCAGCAAGACAGGGGGCGCGCGTTTGAACACTGAAGCTTTCTTT.

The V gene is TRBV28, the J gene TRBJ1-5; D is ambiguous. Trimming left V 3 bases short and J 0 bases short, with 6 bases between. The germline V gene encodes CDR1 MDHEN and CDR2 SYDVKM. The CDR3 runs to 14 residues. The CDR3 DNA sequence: TGTGCCAGCAGTTTTGTGAGTAGCAATCAGCCCCAGCATTTT. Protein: CASSFVSSNQPQHF.

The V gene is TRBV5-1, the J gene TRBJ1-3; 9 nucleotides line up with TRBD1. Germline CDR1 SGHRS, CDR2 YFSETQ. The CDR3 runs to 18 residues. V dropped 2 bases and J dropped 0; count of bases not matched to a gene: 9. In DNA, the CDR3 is TGCGCCAGCAGCTTCTACGGACAGGGGTTGGGCTCTGGAAACACCATATATTTT. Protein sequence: CASSFYGQGLGSGNTIYF.

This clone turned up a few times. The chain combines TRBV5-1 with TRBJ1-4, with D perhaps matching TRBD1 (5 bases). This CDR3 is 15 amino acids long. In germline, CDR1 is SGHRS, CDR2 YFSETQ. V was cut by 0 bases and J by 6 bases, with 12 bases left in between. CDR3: CASSLDGRGDEKLFF. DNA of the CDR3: TGCGCCAGCAGCTTGGATGGCAGAGGGGATGAAAAACTGTTTTTT.

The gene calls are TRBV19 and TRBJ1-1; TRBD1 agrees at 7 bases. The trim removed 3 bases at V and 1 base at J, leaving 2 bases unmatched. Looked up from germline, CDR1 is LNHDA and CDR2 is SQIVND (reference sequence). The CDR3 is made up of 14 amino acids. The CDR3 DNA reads TGTGCCAGTAGTATTCGGACAGGGAACACTGAAGCTTTCTTT. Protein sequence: CASSIRTGNTEAFF.

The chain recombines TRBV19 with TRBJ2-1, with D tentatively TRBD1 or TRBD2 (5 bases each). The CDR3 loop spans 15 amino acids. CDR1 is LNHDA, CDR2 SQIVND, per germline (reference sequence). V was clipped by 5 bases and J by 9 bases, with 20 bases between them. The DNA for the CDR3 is TGTGCCAGTAGTCAAGCCGGGACCCTAGGAGGTGAGCAGTTCTTC. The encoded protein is CASSQAGTLGGEQFF.

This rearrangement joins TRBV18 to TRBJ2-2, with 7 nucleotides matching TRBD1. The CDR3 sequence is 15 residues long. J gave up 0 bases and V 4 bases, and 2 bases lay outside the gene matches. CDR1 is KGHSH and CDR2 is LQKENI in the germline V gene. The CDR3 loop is CASSRTGANTGELFF. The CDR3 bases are TGTGCCAGCTCACGCACAGGGGCGAACACCGGGGAGCTGTTTTTT.